This T cell receptor (beta chain) came from a study of cytomegalovirus exposure and HLA in healthy donors. 13 Jbeta primers and 60 Vbeta primers were used for the PCR. Profiled with immunoSEQ multiplex PCR; TCRdb holds only in-frame clones, not every one. In the table there are around 94,000 clones, around 78% of which are singletons. From germline, CDR1 is GTSNPN and CDR2 SVGIG (reference sequence). V dropped 1 base and J dropped 14; count of bases not matched to a gene: 9. The CDR3 runs 14 residues. The chain uses TRBV30 and TRBJ1-6; TRBD1 matches 9 bases. The origin of this receptor is a man aged 35-49 years in good health and CMV-seronegative. The specimen sequenced was PBMCs. The CDR3 coding sequence is TGTGCCTGGAGTGAAACAGGGGGCGATTTGTCCCTCCACTTT. Translated, it gives CAWSETGGDLSLHF.